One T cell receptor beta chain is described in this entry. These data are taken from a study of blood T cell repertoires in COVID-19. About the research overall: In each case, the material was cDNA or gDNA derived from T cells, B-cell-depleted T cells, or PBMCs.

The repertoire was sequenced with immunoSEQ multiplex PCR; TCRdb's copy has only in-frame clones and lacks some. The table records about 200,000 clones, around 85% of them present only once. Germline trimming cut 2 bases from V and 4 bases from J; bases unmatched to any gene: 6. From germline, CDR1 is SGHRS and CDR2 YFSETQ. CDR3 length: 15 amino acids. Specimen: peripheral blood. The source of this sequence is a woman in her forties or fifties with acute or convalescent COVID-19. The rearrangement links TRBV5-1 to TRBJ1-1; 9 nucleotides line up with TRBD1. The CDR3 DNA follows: TGCGCCAGCAGCTTAACCGGGACAGGGACCACTGAAGCTTTCTTT. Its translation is CASSLTGTGTTEAFF.